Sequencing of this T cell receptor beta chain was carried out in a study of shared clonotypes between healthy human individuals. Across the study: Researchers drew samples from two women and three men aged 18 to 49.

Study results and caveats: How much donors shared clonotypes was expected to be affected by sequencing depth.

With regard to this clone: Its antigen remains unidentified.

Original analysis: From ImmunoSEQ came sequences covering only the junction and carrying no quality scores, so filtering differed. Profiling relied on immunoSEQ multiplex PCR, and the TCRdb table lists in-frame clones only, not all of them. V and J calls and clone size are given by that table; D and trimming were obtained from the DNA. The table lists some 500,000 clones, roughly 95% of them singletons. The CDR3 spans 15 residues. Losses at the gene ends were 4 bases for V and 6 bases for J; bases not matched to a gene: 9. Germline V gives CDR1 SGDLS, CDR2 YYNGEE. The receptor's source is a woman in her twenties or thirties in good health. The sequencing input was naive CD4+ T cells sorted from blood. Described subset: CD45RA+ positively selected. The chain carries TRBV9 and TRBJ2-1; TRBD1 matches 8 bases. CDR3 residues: CASSQSTGEFNEQFF. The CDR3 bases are TGTGCCAGCAGCCAATCGACAGGGGAGTTCAATGAGCAGTTCTTC.